The 4 T cell receptor beta chains given below trace back to one sample, sequenced in a study of cytomegalovirus exposure and HLA in healthy donors. This table comes from immunoSEQ multiplex PCR, and its TCRdb copy is limited to in-frame clones, with some not included. The table records about 120,000 clones, around 96% of them present only once. The sample comprised PBMCs. Receptors originate from a man between 18 and 35 years old in good health and CMV-seronegative.

V is TRBV7-6 and J is TRBJ1-1; 8 nucleotides agree with TRBD1. Trimming at V came to 4 bases and at J to 0 bases, leaving 1 base not matched to a gene. Germline assignment: CDR1 SGHVS and CDR2 FNYEAQ. The CDR3 sequence is 14 residues long. The CDR3 region is CASSSDRVNTEAFF. For the CDR3, the DNA is TGTGCCAGCAGCTCGGACAGGGTGAACACTGAAGCTTTCTTT. Full variable domain (rest looked up from reference TRBV7-6 and TRBJ1-1): GAGVSQSPRYKVTKRGQDVALRCDPISGHVSLYWYRQALGQGPEFLTYFNYEAQQDKSGLPNDRFSAERPEGSISTLTIQRTEQRDSAMYRCASSSDRVNTEAFFGQGTRLTVV.

The gene calls are TRBV27 and TRBJ1-5, with D uncertain. V was trimmed by 3 bases and J by 7 bases, leaving 10 bases between them. CDR3 length: 13 residues. Germline V gene sequence: CDR1 MNHEY, CDR2 SMNVEV (reference sequence). The CDR3 DNA reads TGTGCCAGCAGTTTCTCCCTCGGGCAGCCCCAGCATTTT. As protein: CASSFSLGQPQHF.

The genes are TRBV28 and TRBJ1-6, with TRBD1 identical over 9 bases. CDR1 is MDHEN, CDR2 SYDVKM, per germline. This CDR3 contains 14 residues. Trimming at V came to 3 bases and at J to 11 bases, leaving 5 bases not matched to a gene. The CDR3 spells CASSLGQGGAPLHF. CDR3 sequence (DNA): TGTGCCAGCAGTTTGGGACAGGGCGGGGCACCCCTCCACTTT. Supplemented by reference TRBV28 and TRBJ1-6, the full variable domain reads DVKVTQSSRYLVKRTGEKVFLECVQDMDHENMFWYRQDPGLGLRLIYFSYDVKMKEKGDIPEGYSVSREKKERFSLILESASTNQTSMYLCASSLGQGGAPLHFGNGTRLTVT.

This rearrangement joins TRBV10-2 to TRBJ2-2, with D perhaps TRBD1 (5 bases). CDR1 WSHSY and CDR2 SAAADI come from the germline V gene. The CDR3 runs to 13 residues. V lost 10 bases and J lost 7, with 16 bases in between. CDR3 nucleotides: TGCGCCACCCAGAGTTTGGGGCGCGGGGAGCTGTTTTTT. This sequence encodes CATQSLGRGELFF.